This TCR beta chain was profiled in a study of a mutant IDH1 vaccine in newly diagnosed glioma. Broader study findings: It seemed that pseudoprogression was not linked to changes in the top peripheral T cell clonotypes.

Germline loops: CDR1 SNHLY, CDR2 FYNNEI. The CDR3 has 14 amino acids. V trimming: 9 bases; J trimming: 2 bases; junction bases outside the gene matches: 7. This sample's time point: week 35, safety follow-up. Mutant IDH1 20-mer peptide, at 300 ug, made up each vaccine dose, with topical imiquimod. Those who donated had recent WHO grade 3 or 4 IDH1-mutant, ATRX-lost astrocytomas. A note on this clone: The antigen is unknown.

Some clones are missing from TCRdb's copy, which holds only in-frame ones; the method was immunoSEQ multiplex PCR. The table records about 30,000 clones, about 80% of them present only once. This TCR was recovered from a woman aged 40 to 49 with glioma. The input for sequencing was PBMCs, taken from a glioma patient whose treatment included an IDH1 peptide vaccine. V and J are TRBV2 and TRBJ1-2, with TRBD1 matching over 9 bases. DNA for the CDR3: TGTGCCAGAACACCCGGGACAGGGAACTATGGCTACACCTTC. It is translated as CARTPGTGNYGYTF.